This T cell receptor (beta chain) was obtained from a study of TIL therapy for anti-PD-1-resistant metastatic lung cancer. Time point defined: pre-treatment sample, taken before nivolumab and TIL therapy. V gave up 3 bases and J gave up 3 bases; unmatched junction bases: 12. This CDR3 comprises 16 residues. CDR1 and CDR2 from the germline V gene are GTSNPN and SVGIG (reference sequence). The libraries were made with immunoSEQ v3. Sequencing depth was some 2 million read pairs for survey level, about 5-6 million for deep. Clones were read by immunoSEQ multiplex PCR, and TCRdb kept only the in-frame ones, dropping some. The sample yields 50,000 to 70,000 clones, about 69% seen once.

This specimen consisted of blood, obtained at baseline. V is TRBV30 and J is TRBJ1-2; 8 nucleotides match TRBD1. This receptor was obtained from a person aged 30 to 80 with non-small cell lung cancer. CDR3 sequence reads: CAWRDTTGGRDYGYTF. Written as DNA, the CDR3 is TGTGCCTGGAGGGACACCACAGGGGGTAGGGACTATGGCTACACCTTC.